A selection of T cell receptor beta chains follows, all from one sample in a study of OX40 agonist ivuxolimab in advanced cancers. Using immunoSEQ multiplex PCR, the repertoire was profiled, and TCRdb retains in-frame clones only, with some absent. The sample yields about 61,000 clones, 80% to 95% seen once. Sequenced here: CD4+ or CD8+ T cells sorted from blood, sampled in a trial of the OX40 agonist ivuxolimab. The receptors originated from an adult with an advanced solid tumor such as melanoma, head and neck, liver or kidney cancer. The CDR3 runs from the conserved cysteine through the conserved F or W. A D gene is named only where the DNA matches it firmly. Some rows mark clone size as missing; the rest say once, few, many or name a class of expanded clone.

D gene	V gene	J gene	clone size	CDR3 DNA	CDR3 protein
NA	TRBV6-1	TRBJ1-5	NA	TGTGCCAGCAGTGTTCTACAGTTCAATCAGCCCCAGCATTTT	CASSVLQFNQPQHF
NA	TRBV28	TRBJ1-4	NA	TGTGCCAGCAGTCCGTTACCAACTAATGAAAAACTGTTTTTT	CASSPLPTNEKLFF
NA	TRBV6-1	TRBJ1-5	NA	TGTGCCAGCAGTGGGGCTTTACAGGGCCATAGCAATCAGCCCCAGCATTTT	CASSGALQGHSNQPQHF
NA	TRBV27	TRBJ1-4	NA	TGTGCCAGCAGTTTAGACCCCCCCCGAAATGAAAAACTGTTTTTT	CASSLDPPRNEKLFF
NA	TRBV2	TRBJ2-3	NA	TGTGCCAGCAGTGAAGAGTTTTTATGGGAGACCGATACGCAGTATTTT	CASSEEFLWETDTQYF
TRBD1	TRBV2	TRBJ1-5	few	TGTGCCAGCAGTGAAGGCGAGAGGGGACAGGACAATCAGCCCCAGCATTTT	CASSEGERGQDNQPQHF
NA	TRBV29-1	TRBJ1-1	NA	TGCAGCTCTTGGACCGGCACTGAAGCTTTCTTT	CSSWTGTEAFF
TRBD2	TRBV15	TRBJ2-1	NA	TGTGCCACCAGCAGAGATTGGGTCGGGAGGGGGTACAATGAGCAGTTCTTC	CATSRDWVGRGYNEQFF
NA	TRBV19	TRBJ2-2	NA	TGTGCCAGTAGTGTCTATGGGAACACCGGGGAGCTGTTTTTT	CASSVYGNTGELFF
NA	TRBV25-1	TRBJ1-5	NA	TGTGCCAGCAGTGAGCTGGGTAGCAATCAGCCCCAGCATTTT	CASSELGSNQPQHF
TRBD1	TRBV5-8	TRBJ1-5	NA	TGTGCCAGCAGCTTGGGGGACAGGGGGCGAATTCAGCCCCAGCATTTT	CASSLGDRGRIQPQHF
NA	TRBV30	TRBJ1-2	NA	TGTGCCTGGATGGGGGGCAACGGCTACACCTTC	CAWMGGNGYTF
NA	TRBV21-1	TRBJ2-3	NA	TGTGCCAGCAGCAAGGGCAGGGGGAAAGATACGCAGTATTTT	CASSKGRGKDTQYF
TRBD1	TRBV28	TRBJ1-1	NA	TGTGCCAGCAGCAGCGACAGGGAATTGAACACTGAAGCTTTCTTT	CASSSDRELNTEAFF
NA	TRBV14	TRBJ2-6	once	TGTGCCAGCAGCCAAGATTTAAACAGCCTGTCCTCTGGGGCCAACGTCCTGACTTTC	CASSQDLNSLSSGANVLTF
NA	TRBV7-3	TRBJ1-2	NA	TGTGCCAGCAGCCTCCAGGTTCTAGGCCGGCTACCCGGGGGAGGCTACACCTTC	CASSLQVLGRLPGGGYTF
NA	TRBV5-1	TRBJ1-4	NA	TGCGCCAGCAGCTTAAAGGGGTTGTGGTGGGGAGTAGAAGAAAAACTGTTTTTT	CASSLKGLWWGVEEKLFF
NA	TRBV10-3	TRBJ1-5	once	TGTGCCATCAGCCCGTATAGCAATCAGCCCCAGCATTTT	CAISPYSNQPQHF
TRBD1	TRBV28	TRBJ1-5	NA	TGTGCCAGTAGACAGGGCGATCAGCCCCAGCATTTT	CASRQGDQPQHF
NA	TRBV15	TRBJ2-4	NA	TGTGCCACCAGCGGGCACATGGGTAAAAACATTCAGTACTTC	CATSGHMGKNIQYF
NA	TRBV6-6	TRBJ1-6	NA	TGTGCCAGCAGCTCGCCGTCTCCCCTCCACTTT	CASSSPSPLHF
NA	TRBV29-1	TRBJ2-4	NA	TGCAGCGTTGAGAGGAAAGGCTCCAAAAACATTCAGTACTTC	CSVERKGSKNIQYF
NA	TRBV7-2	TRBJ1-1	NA	TGTGCCAGCAGCCCGGGGGACTGGAACACTGAAGCTTTCTTT	CASSPGDWNTEAFF
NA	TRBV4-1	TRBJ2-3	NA	TGCGCCAGCAGCCTGTCAGGACGGACAGATACGCAGTATTTT	CASSLSGRTDTQYF
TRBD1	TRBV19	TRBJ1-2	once	TGTGCCAGTAGTCCCCAACAGGGGAGATTGGATGGCTACACCTTC	CASSPQQGRLDGYTF
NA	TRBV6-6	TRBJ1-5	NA	TGTGCCAGCAGTTACGAGGTTCCTTTAGGGCCCCAGCATTTT	CASSYEVPLGPQHF
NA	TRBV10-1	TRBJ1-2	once	TGCGCCAGCAGAAGGACGGATTATGGCTACACCTTC	CASRRTDYGYTF
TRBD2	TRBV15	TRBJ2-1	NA	TGTGCCACCAGCGGGGGACTAGCGAGATACAATGAGCAGTTCTTC	CATSGGLARYNEQFF
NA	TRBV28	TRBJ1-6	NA	TGTGCCAGTCTAGGGGGGGACCCCTCCTATAATTCACCCCTCCACTTT	CASLGGDPSYNSPLHF
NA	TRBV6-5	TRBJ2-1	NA	TGTGCCATTGGCTCGTCGCCCTACAATGAGCAGTTCTTC	CAIGSSPYNEQFF
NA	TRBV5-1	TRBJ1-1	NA	TGCGCCAGCAGCTTGGACGTGAACACTGAAGCTTTCTTT	CASSLDVNTEAFF
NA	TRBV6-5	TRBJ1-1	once	TGTGCCAGCAGTTACTCCGAGGGGTGGACTGAAGCTTTCTTT	CASSYSEGWTEAFF
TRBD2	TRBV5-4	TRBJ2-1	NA	TGTGCCAGCAGCTCGCAGGGACTAGAGCAGTTCTTC	CASSSQGLEQFF
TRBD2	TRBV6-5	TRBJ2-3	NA	TGTGCCACCTGGGCGGGAGAGGCAGATACGCAGTATTTT	CATWAGEADTQYF
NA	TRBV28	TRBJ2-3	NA	TGTGCCAGCAGTTTAGGGCCGGGGGGCACAGATACGCAGTATTTT	CASSLGPGGTDTQYF
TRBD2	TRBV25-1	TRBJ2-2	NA	TGTGCCAGCAGTTGTACTAGCGGGAAAGGTAACACCGGGGAGCTGTTTTTT	CASSCTSGKGNTGELFF
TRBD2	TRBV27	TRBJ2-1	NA	TGTGCCAGCAGCGAAGCACTAGCGGGGTTCCTCAATGAGCAGTTCTTC	CASSEALAGFLNEQFF